This T cell receptor beta chain was recovered during a study of neoadjuvant anti-PD-1 for oral cavity cancer. Study-level information: Non-progressing patients received a fourth nivolumab dose near day 43, then surgery on days 50-56.

With respect to this clone: No antigen is known for it.

The method was immunoSEQ multiplex PCR; TCRdb's version includes in-frame clones alone and lacks a portion of them. The repertoire includes some 12,000 clones, less than 70% of them detected once, and nearly 7% sits in the top ten. The CDR3 length is 15 residues. Germline V gene lookup returns CDR1 SNHLY and CDR2 FYNNEI. V shed 8 bases and J shed 6 bases, with 20 bases lying between them. Study findings and constraints: Greater tumor shrinkage accompanied bigger post-treatment sizes of preexisting clones.

The TCR was taken from a person between 40 and 85 years old with oral cavity squamous cell carcinoma. The donor label of this sample is uncertain. V usage is TRBV2 and J usage is TRBJ1-5; no clear D. This specimen consisted of tumor tissue, obtained before nivolumab (anti-PD-1) treatment. CDR3 sequence: CASRSATDRLQPQHF. CDR3 nucleotides: TGTGCCAGCCGATCCGCCACGGACCGTCTTCAGCCCCAGCATTTT.